This TCR beta chain derives from a study of T-cell memory formation after mild COVID-19. Across the study: The two donors had largely donor-specific TCR clusters. Notes on the study in general: Whereas later expanders leaned CD4+, clones contracting day 15 to 85 showed a balanced CD4/CD8 makeup.

In its sample, this clonotype was seen many times. Its antigen is currently unknown. TCRdb re-derived calls from the 5' RACE reads in MiXCR, one entry per CDR3 protein. The sample includes 350,000 to 400,000 distinct CDR3 sequences, 21% of them seen just once. Trimming stripped 4 bases from V and 0 bases from J, with 23 bases between. Germline V gene data show CDR1 as SGHTA and CDR2 as FQGTGA. This CDR3 is 19 amino acids long. The chain recombines TRBV7-3 with TRBJ2-3, with a weak D call TRBD2 (5 bases). The sequence was collected from an adult woman who had mild COVID-19 (a few samples of this study predate the infection). Cell type and time point are not known. The specimen sequenced was PBMCs or a T cell subset sorted from them (not recorded which). CDR3 loop: CASSSKGAATNPSTDTQYF. CDR3 bases: TGTGCCAGCAGCTCGAAGGGAGCGGCAACCAATCCAAGCACAGATACGCAGTATTTT.